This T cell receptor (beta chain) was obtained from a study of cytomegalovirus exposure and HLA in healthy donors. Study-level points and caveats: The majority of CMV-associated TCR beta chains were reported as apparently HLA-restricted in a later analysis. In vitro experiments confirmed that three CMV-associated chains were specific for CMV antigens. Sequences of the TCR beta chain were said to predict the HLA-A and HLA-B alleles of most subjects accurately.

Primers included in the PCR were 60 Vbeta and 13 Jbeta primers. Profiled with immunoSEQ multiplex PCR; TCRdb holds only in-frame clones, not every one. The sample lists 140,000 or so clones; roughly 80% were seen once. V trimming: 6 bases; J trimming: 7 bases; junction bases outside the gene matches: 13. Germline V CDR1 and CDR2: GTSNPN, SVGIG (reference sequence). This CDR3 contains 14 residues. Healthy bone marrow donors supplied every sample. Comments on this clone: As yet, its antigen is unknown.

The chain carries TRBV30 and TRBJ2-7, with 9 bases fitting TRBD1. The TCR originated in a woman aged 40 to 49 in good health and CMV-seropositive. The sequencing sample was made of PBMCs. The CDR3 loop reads CACSHGTGLGEQYF. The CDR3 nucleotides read TGTGCCTGCTCCCACGGGACAGGGCTAGGGGAGCAGTACTTC.